This entry concerns a single T cell receptor (beta chain). The antigen is undetermined. Researchers reported sorting every CD8+ T cell subset in triplicate, 250,000 to 350,000 cells per sort. Libraries were UMI-labeled 5' RACE TRB cDNA. TCRdb re-called the 5' RACE reads, yielding one record per CDR3 amino acid sequence without DNA. This sample's table has 100,000 to 150,000 distinct CDR3 sequences. The sample originates from a study of CXCR3-negative and CXCR3-positive naive CD8 T cells. Notes on the study in general: Both of the naive subsets showed about the same high diversity, but memory CD8+ cells had much less. CXCR3-positive naive cells had more hydrophobic TRB CDR3s than CXCR3-negative naive cells. TRBV-TRBJ usage matched between naive CXCR3-negative and CXCR3-positive cells but not between memory cells.

Germline values: CDR1 MNHEY, CDR2 SVGAGI. The CDR3 is 16 residues long. Source material: naive CXCR3+ CD8+ T cells from blood. Subset in this sample: CD45RO-CCR7+CD27+CD95- naive CD8+ T cells expressing CXCR3 (TNR3+). V and J are TRBV6-5 and TRBJ2-3; checking the TCRdb D call of TRBD1 is not possible without DNA. This receptor was obtained from a human donor in good health. Some clones in this sample may be carry-over from other donors' samples. CDR3 region: CASSYTLTGGRDTQYF.